Shown below are 26 T cell receptor beta chains from a single sample sequenced in a study of T cell repertoires in cytomegalovirus infection. Each CDR3 protein is one row after TCRdb ran MiXCR on the reads. The sample contains 750,000 to 900,000 distinct CDR3 sequences, almost 30% of which appear only once. Their cognate antigens are unknown. Sequenced here: cultured CD8+ T cells from PBMCs, sampled from culture after CMV antigen stimulation. All receptors come from a human donor in good health (CMV status not recorded). Some clones in this sample may be carry-over from other donors' samples.

This clonotype was seen a few times. The chain joins TRBV6-2 or TRBV6-3 to TRBJ2-5, with TRBD2 matching over 9 bases. Germline CDR1 reads MNHEY; CDR2 reads SVGEGT. The CDR3 runs 15 residues. V shed 4 bases and J 4 bases; nucleotides not matched to a gene: 7. The CDR3 is CASSLRGGVGETQYF. The DNA of the CDR3 is TGTGCCAGCAGTTTGCGCGGGGGGGTGGGAGAGACCCAGTACTTC.

The table lists this clonotype with a few counts. J is TRBJ1-1 and V is TRBV4-3; TRBD1 might be the D (5 bases). From germline, CDR1 is LGHNA and CDR2 YSLEER. V lost 1 base, J lost 4 bases, and 16 bases lay in between. This CDR3 contains 16 residues. The CDR3 DNA reads TGCGCCAGCAGCCAAGGGTTTGCTCCTGGGGCCACTGAAGCTTTCTTT. It is translated as CASSQGFAPGATEAFF.

This clonotype has just a few counts. This chain connects TRBV12-3 or TRBV12-4 to TRBJ1-2; tentatively, D is TRBD1 (5 bases). The CDR3 covers 16 residues. Deletions cut 1 base from V and 5 bases from J, with 17 bases between. The CDR3 coding sequence is TGTGCCAGCAGTTTAGAACGGCAGGGTTTTGTATATGGCTACACCTTC. Its protein is CASSLERQGFVYGYTF.

This clonotype showed up just a few times. V is TRBV7-9 and J is TRBJ1-6; D unresolved. Germline CDR1 reads SEHNR; CDR2 reads FQNEAQ (reference sequence). Trimming removed 4 bases from V and 0 bases from J, with 7 bases in between. There are 15 residues in the CDR3. CDR3 DNA sequence: TGTGCCAGCAGCTCCGAGGGCTCCTATAATTCACCCCTCCACTTT. Translating gives CASSSEGSYNSPLHF.

This sequence joins TRBV20-1 and TRBJ2-1, with 7 bases matching TRBD2. The CDR3 extends over 15 amino acids. V was pared by 3 bases and J by 4 bases, with 9 bases of the junction left unmatched. Germline V CDR1 and CDR2: DFQATT, SNEGSKA (reference sequence). The CDR3 nucleotides are TGCAGTGCTAGTCCCCGGGAGGAAAAATACAATGAGCAGTTCTTC. Translation: CSASPREEKYNEQFF.

This clonotype came up many times. The rearrangement joins TRBV7-6 to TRBJ2-3; D possibly matches TRBD1 or TRBD2 (5 bases each). From germline, CDR1 is SGHVS and CDR2 FNYEAQ. Trimming removed 1 base at V and 2 bases at J, with 7 bases between. This CDR3 region has 14 residues. DNA of the CDR3: TGTGCCAGCAGCTTAGAAGGGACCACAGATACGCAGTATTTT. The encoded protein is CASSLEGTTDTQYF.

This clonotype was seen many times. The chain joins TRBV7-8 to TRBJ2-3; 12 bases fit TRBD2. With V trimmed by 5 bases and J by 5 bases, 5 bases remained unmatched. This CDR3 comprises 15 residues. Germline assignment: CDR1 SGHVS and CDR2 FQNEAQ. Here the CDR3 DNA reads TGTGCCAGCAGCAGTACTAGCGGGGGGCGAGATACGCAGTATTTT. Residues: CASSSTSGGRDTQYF.

This clonotype was recorded once. The chain has TRBV27 and TRBJ2-1, with D possibly TRBD2 on 5 matching bases. The CDR3 loop spans 16 amino acids. V was clipped by 4 bases and J by 4 bases, with 17 bases between them. CDR1 MNHEY and CDR2 SMNVEV come from the germline V gene (reference sequence). Here the CDR3 DNA reads TGTGCCAGCAGTTCGGACTCTCCTCCCCGTTACAATGAGCAGTTCTTC. Its protein product is CASSSDSPPRYNEQFF.

With regard to this clonotype: A read error is likely, as this CDR3 ends without the conserved phenylalanine or tryptophan. This chain joins TRBV6-6 and TRBJ2-5; D possibly corresponds to TRBD2 (6 bases). V gave up 5 bases and J gave up 0 bases, with 7 bases separating them. Per the germline V gene, CDR1 is MNHNY and CDR2 is SVGAGI (reference sequence). This CDR3 region has 13 residues. CDR3 coding DNA: TGTGCCAGCAGTCGGGGGTACCAAGAGACCCAGTACCTC. Protein: CASSRGYQETQYL.

V is TRBV15 and J is TRBJ2-1; 7 nucleotides line up with TRBD2. V lost 3 bases, J lost 0 bases, and 5 bases stayed unmatched. The CDR3 consists of 16 residues. Per the germline V gene, CDR1 is LNHNV and CDR2 is YYDKDF (reference sequence). The CDR3 loop reads CATSRGSGGSYNEQFF. The CDR3, as DNA: TGTGCCACCAGCAGGGGGTCGGGGGGCTCCTACAATGAGCAGTTCTTC.

The chain is built from TRBV20-1 and TRBJ2-5; the D is unclear. The CDR3 spans 14 residues. The V end was cut by 6 bases, the J end by 0 bases, with 14 bases between. CDR1 DFQATT and CDR2 SNEGSKA come from the germline V gene (reference sequence). The CDR3 is CSAHRSPYQETQYF. CDR3 nucleotides: TGCAGTGCCCACAGATCCCCGTACCAAGAGACCCAGTACTTC.

In its sample, this clonotype was seen a few times. The chain couples TRBV11-2 to TRBJ2-5; 7 bases map to TRBD1. This CDR3 has 15 residues. Trimming cost V 6 bases and J 2 bases; bases outside gene matches: 9. Germline lookup yields CDR1 SGHAT and CDR2 FQNNGV. CDR3 residues: CASSPGTVTQETQYF. CDR3 coding DNA: TGTGCCAGCAGTCCCGGGACAGTGACTCAAGAGACCCAGTACTTC.

This clonotype was detected many times. The chain couples TRBV12-3 or TRBV12-4 to TRBJ1-5; 10 nucleotides agree with TRBD1. The CDR3 totals 16 residues. J was trimmed by 2 bases and V by 5 bases; bases with no gene match: 6. CDR3 in amino acids: CASSLTGTGGNQPQHF. The CDR3 DNA follows: TGTGCCAGCAGTCTAACCGGGACAGGGGGCAATCAGCCCCAGCATTTT.

The chain is built from TRBV4-2 and TRBJ2-6; no clear D gene. V was trimmed by 4 bases and J by 4 bases, leaving 11 bases between them. The germline V gene encodes CDR1 LGHNA and CDR2 YNFKEQ. This CDR3 is 15 amino acids long. CDR3 sequence reads: CASSPWVSGANVLTF. In nucleotides, the CDR3 is TGTGCCAGCAGCCCCTGGGTTTCCGGGGCCAACGTCCTGACTTTC.

The gene calls are TRBV7-6 and TRBJ1-3; no definite D call. Germline-derived CDR1 and CDR2 are SGHVS and FNYEAQ. Deletions cut 4 bases from V and 2 bases from J, with 6 bases between. The CDR3 consists of 13 residues. The CDR3 protein is CASSSIAGNTIYF. Written as DNA, the CDR3 is TGTGCCAGCAGCTCCATTGCTGGAAACACCATATATTTT.

This clonotype was detected ten times or more. CDR3 in DNA: TGTGCCAGCAGCCCATCATTGAACACTGAAGCTTTCTTT. Residues: CASSPSLNTEAFF. V and J are TRBV7-6 and TRBJ1-1; D gene unclear. CDR1 is SGHVS and CDR2 is FNYEAQ in the germline V gene. The CDR3 runs 13 residues. V lost 5 bases and J 0 bases, leaving 7 bases between the germline ends.

This clonotype was seen repeatedly, ten times or more. V is TRBV12-3 or TRBV12-4 and J is TRBJ2-7, with 8 bases fitting TRBD1. CDR3 length: 14 amino acids. After removal of 7 bases from V and 5 bases from J, the junction contained 10 bases not matched to a gene. The CDR3 loop reads CASTRTGSWDEQYF. The CDR3 nucleotides read TGTGCCAGCACTCGGACAGGGTCCTGGGACGAGCAGTACTTC.

Details on this clonotype: This sequence may be a read error, since a much larger clone differs from it by one base. V is TRBV7-2 and J is TRBJ1-2; 8 positions agree with TRBD1. V trimming: 5 bases; J trimming: 6 bases; junction bases outside the gene matches: 11. The CDR3 has 15 residues. Germline V lookup: CDR1 SGHTA, CDR2 FQGNSA. This chain's CDR3 is CASSPTPGDRNGYTF. The DNA of the CDR3 is TGTGCCAGCAGCCCAACCCCCGGGGACAGGAATGGCTACACCTTC.

J is TRBJ2-1 and V is TRBV28; the D gene could be TRBD1 or TRBD2 (5 bases each). There are 16 residues in the CDR3. Trimming removed 6 bases at V and 5 bases at J, with 20 bases between. Germline V gene lookup returns CDR1 MDHEN and CDR2 SYDVKM. The CDR3 DNA sequence: TGTGCCAGCAGCTCGGGACCCCGGAGCAAACACAATGAGCAGTTCTTC. Translated, it gives CASSSGPRSKHNEQFF.

The chain recombines TRBV28 with TRBJ2-6; D not certain. The CDR3 loop spans 14 amino acids. Germline lookup yields CDR1 MDHEN and CDR2 SYDVKM. V gave up 2 bases and J gave up 4 bases, with 6 bases separating them. CDR3 protein: CASSLPEGANVLTF. Here the CDR3 DNA reads TGTGCCAGCAGTTTACCCGAGGGGGCCAACGTCCTGACTTTC. Supplemented by reference TRBV28 and TRBJ2-6, the full variable domain reads DVKVTQSSRYLVKRTGEKVFLECVQDMDHENMFWYRQDPGLGLRLIYFSYDVKMKEKGDIPEGYSVSREKKERFSLILESASTNQTSMYLCASSLPEGANVLTFGAGSRLTVL.

The rearrangement joins TRBV28 to TRBJ2-5, with 7 bases matching TRBD1. J was trimmed by 1 base and V by 2 bases; bases with no gene match: 4. The CDR3 loop spans 15 amino acids. The germline gives CDR1 MDHEN, CDR2 SYDVKM. The CDR3 bases are TGTGCCAGCAGTTTACCGTACAGGGGCCAAGAGACCCAGTACTTC. Translation: CASSLPYRGQETQYF. The full variable domain, completed using reference TRBV28 and TRBJ2-5, is DVKVTQSSRYLVKRTGEKVFLECVQDMDHENMFWYRQDPGLGLRLIYFSYDVKMKEKGDIPEGYSVSREKKERFSLILESASTNQTSMYLCASSLPYRGQETQYFGPGTRLLVL.

The chain couples TRBV7-4 to TRBJ2-7; D tentatively fits TRBD1 or TRBD2 (7 bases each). The CDR3 is made up of 12 amino acids. Per the germline V gene, CDR1 is SGHVT and CDR2 is SQSDAQ. V was shortened by 2 bases and J by 11 bases, with 13 bases between the two germline ends. CDR3 nucleotides: TGTGCCAGCAGCTTAAGGGGAGGGACAGAGTACTTC. This codes for CASSLRGGTEYF. Supplemented by reference TRBV7-4 and TRBJ2-7, the full variable domain reads GAGVSQSPRYKVAKRGRDVALRCDSISGHVTLYWYRQTLGQGSEVLTYSQSDAQRDKSGRPSGRFSAERPERSVSTLKIQRTEQGDSAVYLCASSLRGGTEYFGPGTRLTVT.

There are many counts of this clonotype. The chain employs TRBV7-8 and TRBJ1-2, with D possibly being TRBD1 (5 bases). Trimming shortened V by 5 bases and J by 4 bases, and 11 bases separated the two germline ends. This CDR3 has 13 amino acids. The germline V gene has CDR1 SGHVS and CDR2 FQNEAQ. The CDR3 DNA follows: TGTGCCAGCAGCGAGGGGTCCGTCTATGGCTACACCTTC. Translated, it gives CASSEGSVYGYTF.

This clonotype was seen only a few times. This chain joins TRBV11-2 and TRBJ2-2; 7 nucleotides match TRBD1. V lost 2 bases to trimming and J lost 5 bases; unmatched junction nucleotides: 14. CDR1 is SGHAT, CDR2 FQNNGV, per germline. This CDR3 has 18 amino acids. CDR3 coding DNA: TGTGCCAGCAGCTTACAATATTCCGGGACAGATAAAACCGGGGAGCTGTTTTTT. Protein product: CASSLQYSGTDKTGELFF. The entire variable domain, with the rest obtained from reference TRBV11-2 and TRBJ2-2, is as follows: EAGVAQSPRYKIIEKRQSVAFWCNPISGHATLYWYQQILGQGPKLLIQFQNNGVVDDSQLPKDRFSAERLKGVDSTLKIQPAKLEDSAVYLCASSLQYSGTDKTGELFFGEGSRLTVL.

This clonotype has only a few counts. The CDR3 DNA reads as TGTGCCAGCAGTTACTCGATAGCGGTTAGCACAGATACGCAGTATTTT. Its translation is CASSYSIAVSTDTQYF. The chain couples TRBV6-2 or TRBV6-3 to TRBJ2-3; D might be TRBD2 (6 bases). With 0 bases removed from V and 0 bases from J, the gap between germline ends came to 10 bases. The CDR3 is 16 amino acids. Germline CDR1 is MNHEY and CDR2 is SVGEGT.

The gene calls are TRBV6-5 and TRBJ2-2; the match to TRBD1 covers 10 bases. Germline V gene lookup returns CDR1 MNHEY and CDR2 SVGAGI. There are 14 residues in the CDR3. V gave up 6 bases and J gave up 7 bases; unmatched junction bases: 5. CDR3 nucleotides: TGTGCCAGCAGCCTGACAGGGGGCTACGGGGAGCTGTTTTTT. Residues: CASSLTGGYGELFF.